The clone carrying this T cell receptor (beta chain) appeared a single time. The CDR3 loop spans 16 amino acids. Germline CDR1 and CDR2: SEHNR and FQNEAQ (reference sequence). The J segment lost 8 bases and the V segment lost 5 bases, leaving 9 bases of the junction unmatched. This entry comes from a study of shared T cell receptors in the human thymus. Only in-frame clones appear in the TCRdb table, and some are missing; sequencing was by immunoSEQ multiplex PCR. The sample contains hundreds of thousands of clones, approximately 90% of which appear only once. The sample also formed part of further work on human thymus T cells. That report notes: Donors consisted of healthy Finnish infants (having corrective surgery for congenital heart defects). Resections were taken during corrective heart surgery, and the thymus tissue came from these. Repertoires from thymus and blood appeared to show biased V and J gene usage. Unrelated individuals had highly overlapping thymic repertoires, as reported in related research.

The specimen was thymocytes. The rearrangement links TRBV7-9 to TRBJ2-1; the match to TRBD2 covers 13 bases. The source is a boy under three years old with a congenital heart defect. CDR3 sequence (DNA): TGTGCCAGCAGCCAGAATACTAGCGGGGGGGGCGATGAGCAGTTCTTC. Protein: CASSQNTSGGGDEQFF.